Each of the 13 T cell receptor beta chains below was sequenced from the same sample in a study of blood T cell repertoires in COVID-19. Clones were sequenced by immunoSEQ multiplex PCR, and TCRdb holds only the in-frame ones, with some missing. The profile covers roughly 130,000 clones, with roughly 90% appearing a single time and approximately 2.2% taken by the ten largest. Sequencing input: PBMCs or T cells enriched from blood (not recorded which). The receptors were sampled from a woman aged 45-59 years who had recovered from COVID-19.

J is TRBJ1-1 and V is TRBV28; D gene ambiguous. The germline gives CDR1 MDHEN, CDR2 SYDVKM. The CDR3 extends over 15 amino acids. Trimming removed 5 bases at V and 2 bases at J, with 15 bases between. As DNA, the CDR3 is TGTGCCAGCAGTCCCCCTGGGGAGGTCAACACTGAAGCTTTCTTT. This sequence encodes CASSPPGEVNTEAFF.

The chain couples TRBV7-2 to TRBJ2-5, with TRBD2 identical over 7 bases. Per germline, CDR1 SGHTA and CDR2 FQGNSA. The CDR3 has 18 residues. Trimming removed 1 base from V and 0 bases from J; junction bases left unmatched: 11. The CDR3 loop is CASSLGVRRGTYQETQYF. In DNA, the CDR3 is TGTGCCAGCAGCTTAGGGGTCCGGCGGGGGACGTACCAAGAGACCCAGTACTTC.

This clone was observed a handful of times. V usage is TRBV4-1 and J usage is TRBJ2-1, with D perhaps TRBD2 (6 bases). The CDR3 spans 15 residues. V lost 0 bases and J lost 0, with 6 bases in between. Germline V gene lookup returns CDR1 MGHRA and CDR2 YSYEKL. CDR3 sequence: CASSQDGSSYNEQFF. In nucleotides, the CDR3 is TGCGCCAGCAGCCAAGACGGGAGCTCCTACAATGAGCAGTTCTTC.

The chain combines TRBV7-8 with TRBJ1-3, with D possibly matching TRBD1 (5 bases). Germline CDR1 SGHVS, CDR2 FQNEAQ. The CDR3 contains 13 residues. With 5 bases removed from V and 8 bases from J, the gap between germline ends came to 13 bases. The CDR3 region is CASSTGGSDTIYF. The CDR3 bases are TGTGCCAGCAGCACCGGGGGGTCGGACACCATATATTTT.

This clone was detected many times. This chain connects TRBV2 to TRBJ2-7; D unresolved. CDR3 length: 13 residues. The germline CDR1 and CDR2 sequences are SNHLY and FYNNEI. V was trimmed by 6 bases and J by 6 bases, leaving 15 bases between them. CDR3 DNA: TGTGCCAGCAGGCGGATGTTATACTCCGAGCAGTACTTC. Its translation is CASRRMLYSEQYF.

V is TRBV5-8 and J is TRBJ2-4; 9 bases line up with TRBD1. The V gene's germline CDR1 is SGHTS and CDR2 YDEGEE. Trimming took 3 bases from V and 3 from J; bases not matched to a gene: 1. The CDR3 contains 14 residues. The CDR3 DNA sequence: TGTGCCAGCAGCTGGACAGGGGTCAAAAACATTCAGTACTTC. Protein: CASSWTGVKNIQYF.

In this sample, this clone turned up a few times. Other DNA sequences from this sample encode an identical CDR3 as well. The chain has TRBV7-9 and TRBJ1-3; D remains ambiguous. The V gene's germline CDR1 is SEHNR and CDR2 FQNEAQ (reference sequence). V was cut by 6 bases and J by 4 bases, with 7 bases left in between. CDR3 length: 12 residues. The CDR3 region has the DNA TGTGCCAGCAGTTTTGCGGGAAACACCATATATTTT. Protein product: CASSFAGNTIYF.

This clone was counted a single time. The chain carries TRBV24-1 and TRBJ2-3, with 7 positions matching TRBD2. Germline trimming cut 4 bases from V and 3 bases from J; bases unmatched to any gene: 9. Germline V CDR1 and CDR2: KGHDR, SFDVKD. The CDR3 is 16 amino acids. CDR3: CATSDSGTTATDTQYF. As DNA, the CDR3 is TGTGCCACCAGTGACTCCGGGACTACTGCGACAGATACGCAGTATTTT.

The chain uses TRBV7-6 and TRBJ1-5; D is possibly TRBD1 (6 bases). The germline V gene encodes CDR1 SGHVS and CDR2 FNYEAQ. This CDR3 contains 15 residues. The V gene lost 1 base and the J gene lost 6 bases, with 13 bases spanning the gap. CDR3 in amino acids: CASSLDRERSQPQHF. In nucleotides, the CDR3 is TGTGCCAGCAGCTTAGACAGGGAGCGAAGTCAGCCCCAGCATTTT.

The genes are TRBV5-5 and TRBJ2-5; 7 bases fit TRBD2. J lost 5 bases, V lost 4 bases, and 8 bases had no gene match. From germline, CDR1 is SGHKS and CDR2 YYEKEE (reference sequence). CDR3 length: 14 residues. The CDR3 coding sequence is TGTGCCAGCAGCCCTGGGACTACCATTGAGACCCAGTACTTC. As protein: CASSPGTTIETQYF.

The V and J genes are TRBV2 and TRBJ1-1; no firm D call. CDR3 length: 12 amino acids. Trimming pared 3 bases from V and 5 bases from J, leaving 7 bases between. Per the germline V gene, CDR1 is SNHLY and CDR2 is FYNNEI. The CDR3, as DNA: TGTGCCAGCAGTGACGGGTTTACTGAAGCTTTCTTT. Protein sequence: CASSDGFTEAFF.

CDR3 in amino acids: CASSLWSPGLADTDTQYF. Written as DNA, the CDR3 is TGTGCCAGCAGCTTATGGTCCCCGGGACTAGCGGACACAGATACGCAGTATTTT. The chain recombines TRBV7-2 with TRBJ2-3, with TRBD2 identical over 11 bases. The V gene's germline CDR1 is SGHTA and CDR2 FQGNSA. Germline trimming cut 2 bases from V and 2 bases from J; bases unmatched to any gene: 9. This CDR3 is 18 amino acids long.

This clone appeared a single time. The V gene is TRBV7-2, the J gene TRBJ2-1; TRBD2 might be the D (6 bases). Trimming stripped 2 bases from V and 8 bases from J, with 19 bases between. CDR3 size: 16 residues. Looked up from germline, CDR1 is SGHTA and CDR2 is FQGNSA. The DNA of the CDR3 is TGTGCCAGCAGCTTAAAGTCTGCGGGGTGGGGGGATGAGCAGTTCTTC. As protein: CASSLKSAGWGDEQFF.